The 3 T cell receptor beta chains listed next were all sequenced from one sample in a study of human thymus T cells. TCRdb's table, derived via immunoSEQ multiplex PCR, lists solely in-frame clones and lacks some. The sample includes fewer than 55,000 clones, approximately 93% of them seen just once. Sequencing was carried out using blood. The receptor set was obtained from a boy in the first two years of life with a congenital heart defect but otherwise immunologically healthy.

The rearrangement links TRBV5-5 to TRBJ2-3; 13 bases line up with TRBD2. This CDR3 contains 18 residues. Unmatched junction bases numbered 12, after V lost 4 bases and J lost 4 bases. Germline CDR1 and CDR2: SGHKS and YYEKEE (reference sequence). CDR3 amino acids: CASSLQGLAGSWADTQYF. The CDR3, as DNA: TGTGCCAGCAGCCTACAGGGACTAGCGGGGTCTTGGGCAGATACGCAGTATTTT.

V gene TRBV30 combines with J gene TRBJ2-3; 12 bases line up with TRBD2. V lost 4 bases to trimming and J lost 4 bases; unmatched junction nucleotides: 3. The CDR3 is 14 residues long. Germline loops: CDR1 GTSNPN, CDR2 SVGIG (reference sequence). The CDR3 DNA reads as TGTGCCTGGACTAGCGGGGGGGCGGCAGATACGCAGTATTTT. Encoded protein: CAWTSGGAADTQYF.

The chain carries TRBV7-2 and TRBJ1-5; D call uncertain. This CDR3 comprises 15 residues. V was trimmed by 2 bases and J by 5 bases, leaving 13 bases between them. Germline lookup yields CDR1 SGHTA and CDR2 FQGNSA. CDR3: CASSLSSGSHQPQHF. In nucleotides, the CDR3 is TGTGCCAGCAGCTTAAGCTCCGGCTCCCATCAGCCCCAGCATTTT.